This T cell receptor (beta chain) was found in a study of molecular identifiers for immune sequencing clone quantification. Study-wide results and caveats: Sizes of highly expanded clones could be underestimated through identical TCRs sharing a barcode. Jurkat TCR RNA that was spiked in from one cell was reportedly detectable among some 970,000 naive cells.

In the case of this clonotype: The antigen remains undetermined. With a much larger clone just one base away, this may be a read error.

TCRdb reprocessed the PCR reads via MiXCR and lists one record per CDR3 protein. The repertoire has 550,000 to 750,000 distinct CDR3 sequences, just under 20% of them found once; the top ten carry roughly 0.9%. The germline V gene has CDR1 SNHLY and CDR2 FYNNEI. CDR3 length: 14 amino acids. The V and J genes are TRBV2 and TRBJ2-1; D is uncertain. Specimen: naive CD8+ T cells from blood, with Jurkat cell RNA spiked in. Subset in this sample: FACS-sorted CD8+CD4-CCR7+CD45RA+ naive T cells. The TCR originated in a human donor in good health. Some libraries in this study had Jurkat cell RNA spiked in. CDR3 DNA: TGTGCCGGCAGTGAAGCTACCCACTACAATGAGCAGTTCTTC. Translation: CAGSEATHYNEQFF. Using reference TRBV2 and TRBJ2-1 for the parts outside the CDR3, the full variable domain is EPEVTQTPSHQVTQMGQEVILRCVPISNHLYFYWYRQILGQKVEFLVSFYNNEISEKSEIFDDQFSVERPDGSNFTLKIRSTKLEDSAMYFCAGSEATHYNEQFFGPGTRLTVL.